This T cell receptor beta chain was observed in a study of blood T cells in healthy people across ages. Overall study results and limits: Naive T cell percentage and TCR beta diversity correlated strongly. Researchers said unsorted PBMCs prevented a conclusive naive versus antigen-experienced comparison.

For this clonotype: The antigen is not known.

Primers used in a second PCR of about 7 to 12 cycles were a sample-barcoded 5' primer and a J-beta primer mix. TCRdb processed the 5' RACE reads anew with MiXCR; each CDR3 protein has one entry. The sample consists of hundreds of thousands of distinct CDR3 sequences, around two thirds of them appearing once. From germline, CDR1 is ENHRY and CDR2 SYGVKD. Trimming cost V 3 bases and J 0 bases, with 9 bases left between them. The CDR3 covers 15 residues. J is TRBJ2-1 and V is TRBV10-3; D remains ambiguous. This clonotype was sampled from a man aged 30-40 years in good health. The sequenced sample consisted of blood. CDR3 in DNA: TGTGCCATCAGTGATTCGGGCTACTCCTACAATGAGCAGTTCTTC. It yields the protein CAISDSGYSYNEQFF.